This T cell receptor (beta chain) was retrieved from a study of T cells in Graves' hyperthyroidism and ophthalmopathy. Exclusion of a patient resulted from uncontrolled infection, other autoimmune disease, pregnancy or lactation. The diagnostic basis comprised clinical symptoms, serum thyroxine and TRAb, thyroid ultrasound and orbital computed tomography. Germline trimming cut 5 bases from V and 1 base from J; bases unmatched to any gene: 6. This CDR3 contains 15 residues. Germline values: CDR1 LGHDT, CDR2 YNNKEL (reference sequence). Notes on the study in general: In blood, most of the thyroid clonotypes expanded above 0.001 were also present.

Amplified TCR beta CDR3 regions derived from RNA transcripts. First-round RT-PCR with HTBI primers amplified the TCR CDR3 region. MiXCR was run by TCRdb on the multiplex PCR reads, yielding one entry per CDR3 protein. Here the sample spans about 620,000 distinct CDR3 sequences, about 16% being singletons. This clonotype was observed a handful of times. Its antigen is unknown. The chain uses TRBV3-1 and TRBJ2-5, with 8 bases that match TRBD1. This TCR was recovered from a woman in her 30s with Graves' hyperthyroidism. Sequences were obtained from blood. CDR3 amino acids: CASSGGQDIQETQYF. CDR3 in DNA: TGTGCCAGCAGCGGGGGACAGGACATCCAAGAGACCCAGTACTTC.